This note documents a single T cell receptor beta chain sequence. Generated by immunoSEQ multiplex PCR, the TCRdb table keeps only in-frame clones and is missing some. The sample lists a few hundred thousand clones, around 96% occurring once. This entry comes from a study of shared clonotypes between healthy human individuals. Germline assignment: CDR1 SGHDN and CDR2 FVKESK. This CDR3 contains 15 residues. J was trimmed by 8 bases and V by 6 bases; bases with no gene match: 13. The rearrangement uses TRBV14 and TRBJ2-3; 8 bases are shared with TRBD1. The source of this sequence is a young man in good health. The source material was memory CD8+ T cells sorted from blood. As for subset: CD45RO+ cells pooled with CCR7-negative TemRA cells. The CDR3 region has the DNA TGTGCCAGCAGGCCCGGGACAGGTAGTTCGCGTACGCAGTATTTT. Amino acid sequence: CASRPGTGSSRTQYF.